The 30 T cell receptor beta chains below all came from one sample that was sequenced in a study of blood T cell repertoires in COVID-19. Generated by immunoSEQ multiplex PCR, the TCRdb table keeps only in-frame clones and is missing some. Of approximately 190,000 clones listed, over 80% are singletons. The sequencing sample was made of peripheral blood. All receptors derive from a woman under 40 with acute or convalescent COVID-19.

V and J are TRBV19 and TRBJ2-4; D is possibly TRBD2 (6 bases). The CDR3 runs to 14 residues. V was shortened by 0 bases and J by 7 bases, with 10 bases between the two germline ends. Germline CDR1 and CDR2: LNHDA and SQIVND (reference sequence). The CDR3: CASSIDGRLNIQYF. The CDR3 nucleotides read TGTGCCAGTAGTATAGATGGGAGGCTTAACATTCAGTACTTC.

This rearrangement joins TRBV27 to TRBJ2-1; no clear D gene. Between the trimmed V and J ends, which lost 8 bases and 4 bases, there was a span of 6 bases. CDR1 and CDR2 from the germline V gene are MNHEY and SMNVEV (reference sequence). The CDR3 loop spans 11 amino acids. The CDR3 loop is CASGLYNEQFF. The CDR3 DNA is TGTGCCAGCGGGCTTTACAATGAGCAGTTCTTC.

The rearrangement uses TRBV7-6 and TRBJ1-5; D uncertain. Germline V gene data show CDR1 as SGHVS and CDR2 as FNYEAQ. V shed 4 bases and J shed 0 bases, with 10 bases lying between them. There are 15 residues in the CDR3. CDR3 loop: CASSSISGSNQPQHF. DNA of the CDR3: TGTGCCAGCAGCTCCATTTCGGGTAGCAATCAGCCCCAGCATTTT.

This clone occurred once. This chain links TRBV12-3 or TRBV12-4 with TRBJ2-7; no firm D call. Trimming took 7 bases from V and 6 from J, leaving 13 bases between them. CDR3 size: 12 residues. The CDR3 sequence is CASTLSVSEQYF. As DNA, the CDR3 is TGTGCCAGCACCCTCTCGGTATCCGAGCAGTACTTC.

The chain couples TRBV5-1 to TRBJ2-7; 8 bases align to TRBD2. The CDR3 is 15 residues long. Trimming took 0 bases from V and 3 from J; bases not matched to a gene: 5. CDR1 and CDR2 (germline): SGHRS, YFSETQ. The CDR3 DNA reads as TGCGCCAGCAGCTTGGATATCGGGACTAGCTACGAGCAGTACTTC. Residues: CASSLDIGTSYEQYF.

This rearrangement joins TRBV4-3 to TRBJ2-2; D perhaps matches TRBD1 (5 bases). From germline, CDR1 is LGHNA and CDR2 YSLEER. The CDR3 length is 14 residues. V dropped 5 bases and J dropped 7 bases, with 14 bases sitting between them. CDR3 in DNA: TGCGCCAGCAGCAGACAGACCGTTCTCGGGGAGCTGTTTTTT. It specifies CASSRQTVLGELFF.

This sequence joins TRBV2 and TRBJ2-1; 10 bases are shared with TRBD1. V was pared by 3 bases and J by 6 bases, with 8 bases of the junction left unmatched. The CDR3 sequence is 16 residues long. Germline V gene data show CDR1 as SNHLY and CDR2 as FYNNEI. The CDR3 sequence: CASSDPGQGRFNEQFF. The CDR3 DNA is TGTGCCAGCAGTGACCCGGGACAGGGGAGATTCAATGAGCAGTTCTTC. Based on the CDR3 plus reference TRBV2 and TRBJ2-1, the full variable domain is EPEVTQTPSHQVTQMGQEVILRCVPISNHLYFYWYRQILGQKVEFLVSFYNNEISEKSEIFDDQFSVERPDGSNFTLKIRSTKLEDSAMYFCASSDPGQGRFNEQFFGPGTRLTVL.

V is TRBV5-1 and J is TRBJ2-5; D might be TRBD2 (6 bases). Germline V lookup: CDR1 SGHRS, CDR2 YFSETQ. Trimming removed 4 bases from V and 2 bases from J, with 21 bases in between. This CDR3 region has 17 residues. CDR3 DNA: TGCGCCAGCAGCCTGGGGGTACCAGGAGGGAGACAAGAGACCCAGTACTTC. Protein: CASSLGVPGGRQETQYF.

CDR3 region: CASSLATGYTEAFF. Here the CDR3 DNA reads TGTGCCAGCAGCTTGGCCACAGGCTACACTGAAGCTTTCTTT. The rearrangement uses TRBV5-4 and TRBJ1-1; tentatively, D is TRBD1 (5 bases). Germline V gene lookup returns CDR1 SGHNT and CDR2 YYREEE (reference sequence). The CDR3 sequence is 14 residues long. V lost 0 bases and J 3 bases, leaving 9 bases between the germline ends.

The chain uses TRBV7-9 and TRBJ1-3, with TRBD1 matching over 8 bases. The germline V gene encodes CDR1 SEHNR and CDR2 FQNEAQ (reference sequence). With 5 bases clipped from V and 3 bases from J, the junction kept 15 bases outside the gene matches. The CDR3 is 18 residues long. CDR3 region: CASSHTIRDRFVGNTIYF. CDR3 DNA sequence: TGTGCCAGCAGCCACACCATCCGGGACAGGTTCGTTGGAAACACCATATATTTT.

V and J are TRBV7-2 and TRBJ2-5; 7 bases line up with TRBD2. CDR1 is SGHTA, CDR2 FQGNSA, per germline. The CDR3 sequence is 16 residues long. V lost 5 bases to trimming and J lost 0 bases; unmatched junction nucleotides: 9. CDR3 in amino acids: CASSLRAGLHQETQYF. DNA for the CDR3: TGTGCCAGCAGCCTTAGAGCGGGACTACACCAAGAGACCCAGTACTTC.

This clone was counted once. V is TRBV27 and J is TRBJ1-2; 8 nucleotides align to TRBD1. Germline V gene data show CDR1 as MNHEY and CDR2 as SMNVEV (reference sequence). J gave up 1 base and V 6 bases, and 10 bases lay outside the gene matches. The CDR3 runs 16 residues. This CDR3 is CASREPRGPLNYGYTF. CDR3 nucleotide sequence: TGTGCCAGCAGGGAACCCAGGGGGCCCCTTAACTATGGCTACACCTTC.

The CDR3 loop is CASSLVAGGPYEQYF. CDR3 sequence (DNA): TGTGCCAGCAGCTTAGTGGCGGGAGGCCCTTACGAGCAGTACTTC. The chain couples TRBV11-1 to TRBJ2-7, with 8 bases aligning to TRBD2. The CDR3 is made up of 15 amino acids. The V gene end was trimmed by 1 base and the J gene end by 4 bases; junction bases not matched to a gene: 6. CDR1 and CDR2 (germline): SGHAT, FQDESV (reference sequence).

This clone was picked up one time. The rearrangement uses TRBV28 and TRBJ2-6; no clear D. CDR3 length: 16 residues. Per germline, CDR1 MDHEN and CDR2 SYDVKM. Deletions cut 3 bases from V and 0 bases from J, with 9 bases between. CDR3 DNA sequence: TGTGCCAGCAGTTTCGGGTCTGGCTCTGGGGCCAACGTCCTGACTTTC. Translation gives CASSFGSGSGANVLTF. The variable domain in full, completed from reference TRBV28 and TRBJ2-6, reads DVKVTQSSRYLVKRTGEKVFLECVQDMDHENMFWYRQDPGLGLRLIYFSYDVKMKEKGDIPEGYSVSREKKERFSLILESASTNQTSMYLCASSFGSGSGANVLTFGAGSRLTVL.

The rearrangement uses TRBV27 and TRBJ2-5; D call uncertain. This CDR3 is built from 14 residues. Germline values: CDR1 MNHEY, CDR2 SMNVEV (reference sequence). Trimming took 6 bases from V and 2 from J, leaving 13 bases between them. This CDR3 reads CASSPRPGQETQYF. In DNA, the CDR3 is TGTGCCAGCAGCCCCCGCCCAGGACAAGAGACCCAGTACTTC.

The V call is TRBV19, the J call TRBJ1-2; no clear D. Germline loops: CDR1 LNHDA, CDR2 SQIVND (reference sequence). Trimming took 4 bases from V and 8 from J, leaving 11 bases between them. The CDR3 spans 12 residues. CDR3 nucleotide sequence: TGTGCCAGTAGTACGCCCCGGGGAGGCTACACCTTC. This sequence encodes CASSTPRGGYTF.

V gene TRBV19 combines with J gene TRBJ1-4; D remains ambiguous. The V end lost 6 bases, the J end lost 0 bases, and 14 bases lay between the germline ends. CDR3 size: 16 residues. In germline, CDR1 is LNHDA, CDR2 SQIVND (reference sequence). The CDR3 coding sequence is TGTGCCAGTAGCCAAATACCGCTACCAACTAATGAAAAACTGTTTTTT. Translating it yields CASSQIPLPTNEKLFF.

The chain uses TRBV18 and TRBJ1-4; TRBD1 might be the D (5 bases). The ends were cut back, 1 base at V and 6 bases at J, with 12 bases in the middle. The germline V gene has CDR1 KGHSH and CDR2 LQKENI. The CDR3 runs to 15 residues. CDR3 region: CASSPRGPGDEKLFF. CDR3 DNA: TGTGCCAGCTCACCACGGGGCCCGGGGGATGAAAAACTGTTTTTT.

Concerning this clone itself: A junction end diverges from the germline sequence, so it may reflect a read error. The gene calls are TRBV28 and TRBJ1-2; D gene ambiguous. This CDR3 is 13 amino acids long. Germline V gives CDR1 MDHEN, CDR2 SYDVKM. CDR3 in amino acids: CASNLERNYGYTF. CDR3 nucleotide sequence: TGTGCCAGCAATTTAGAACGGAACTATGGCTACACCTTC.

The genes are TRBV4-2 and TRBJ2-5; TRBD1 aligns across 7 bases. CDR1 and CDR2 from the germline V gene are LGHNA and YNFKEQ. This CDR3 spans 18 amino acids. J lost 5 bases, V lost 3 bases, and 18 bases had no gene match. CDR3 coding DNA: TGTGCCAGCAGCCAGAGGATACCGGGACAGCATAGGGGGGAGACCCAGTACTTC. Translation: CASSQRIPGQHRGETQYF.

The J gene is TRBJ2-1, the V gene TRBV7-2; 8 bases align to TRBD2. The CDR3 runs 14 residues. Per the germline V gene, CDR1 is SGHTA and CDR2 is FQGNSA. Trimming cost V 5 bases and J 9 bases; bases outside gene matches: 9. Written as DNA, the CDR3 is TGTGCCAGCAGCCCGACTAGCGTGGGCGGTGAGCAGTTCTTC. Translation gives CASSPTSVGGEQFF.

This chain connects TRBV6-5 to TRBJ1-6; 9 nucleotides agree with TRBD1. From germline, CDR1 is MNHEY and CDR2 SVGAGI. J lost 7 bases, V lost 7 bases, and 5 bases had no gene match. This CDR3 is built from 14 residues. In DNA form, the CDR3 reads TGTGCCAGCACCTCCGGGACAGGGAATTCACCCCTCCACTTT. This encodes CASTSGTGNSPLHF.

The chain joins TRBV5-4 to TRBJ2-1; 8 nucleotides agree with TRBD2. Germline V gene lookup returns CDR1 SGHNT and CDR2 YYREEE (reference sequence). This CDR3 has 16 residues. V trimming: 0 bases; J trimming: 6 bases; junction bases outside the gene matches: 8. CDR3 coding DNA: TGTGCCAGCAGCTTGGGAGGGACTAGAGATCTCAATGAGCAGTTCTTC. Amino acid sequence: CASSLGGTRDLNEQFF.

The chain carries TRBV19 and TRBJ2-7; D unresolved. From germline, CDR1 is LNHDA and CDR2 SQIVND (reference sequence). The CDR3 runs to 13 residues. The V end was cut by 5 bases, the J end by 2 bases, with 10 bases between. The CDR3 reads CASSPRLAYEQYF. Written as DNA, the CDR3 is TGTGCCAGTAGTCCCCGCTTAGCCTACGAGCAGTACTTC. Filled out from reference TRBV19 and TRBJ2-7, the complete variable domain reads DGGITQSPKYLFRKEGQNVTLSCEQNLNHDAMYWYRQDPGQGLRLIYYSQIVNDFQKGDIAEGYSVSREKKESFPLTVTSAQKNPTAFYLCASSPRLAYEQYFGPGTRLTVT.

The CDR3 sequence is CASRLRGLAETQYF. In DNA, the CDR3 is TGTGCCAGTCGCCTAAGGGGGTTGGCGGAGACCCAGTACTTC. The J gene is TRBJ2-5, the V gene TRBV6-6; D possibly corresponds to TRBD1 (6 bases). This CDR3 contains 14 residues. The germline V and J ends were trimmed by 9 bases and 5 bases, with 19 bases remaining between them. CDR1 is MNHNY, CDR2 SVGAGI, per germline (reference sequence).

V usage is TRBV7-2 and J usage is TRBJ2-2; a weak D match, TRBD2 (5 bases). The germline V gene encodes CDR1 SGHTA and CDR2 FQGNSA. This CDR3 is built from 15 residues. Deletions cut 0 bases from V and 2 bases from J, with 7 bases between. The CDR3 DNA reads TGTGCCAGCAGCTTAGCGGGAGTCAACACCGGGGAGCTGTTTTTT. Its protein product is CASSLAGVNTGELFF.

This sequence joins TRBV6-6 and TRBJ2-2; 7 nucleotides match TRBD2. In germline, CDR1 is MNHNY, CDR2 SVGAGI (reference sequence). V trimming: 4 bases; J trimming: 5 bases; junction bases outside the gene matches: 4. This CDR3 has 14 amino acids. As DNA, the CDR3 is TGTGCCAGCAGTTCGGGGGGAACTACCGGGGAGCTGTTTTTT. As protein: CASSSGGTTGELFF.

The chain recombines TRBV5-1 with TRBJ2-1; TRBD2 aligns across 11 bases. Germline CDR1 reads SGHRS; CDR2 reads YFSETQ. The CDR3 length is 16 residues. V gave up 4 bases and J gave up 7 bases; unmatched junction bases: 10. The CDR3 nucleotides read TGCGCCAGCAGCCTAAAGGGGACTAGCGGTAGGAATGAGCAGTTCTTC. It is translated as CASSLKGTSGRNEQFF.

V usage is TRBV5-1 and J usage is TRBJ2-3; 7 bases align to TRBD1. The CDR3 loop spans 15 amino acids. With V trimmed by 1 base and J by 0 bases, 2 bases remained unmatched. In germline, CDR1 is SGHRS, CDR2 YFSETQ. In nucleotides, the CDR3 is TGCGCCAGCAGCTTGCGACAGGGCAGCACAGATACGCAGTATTTT. It codes for CASSLRQGSTDTQYF.

This chain connects TRBV27 to TRBJ1-4, with TRBD1 identical over 7 bases. The CDR3 is made up of 15 amino acids. J was trimmed by 8 bases and V by 5 bases; bases with no gene match: 11. Per germline, CDR1 MNHEY and CDR2 SMNVEV (reference sequence). CDR3 sequence (DNA): TGTGCCAGCAGTCCAGTTCCAGGGGGTGGAGAAAAACTGTTTTTT. Residues: CASSPVPGGGEKLFF.